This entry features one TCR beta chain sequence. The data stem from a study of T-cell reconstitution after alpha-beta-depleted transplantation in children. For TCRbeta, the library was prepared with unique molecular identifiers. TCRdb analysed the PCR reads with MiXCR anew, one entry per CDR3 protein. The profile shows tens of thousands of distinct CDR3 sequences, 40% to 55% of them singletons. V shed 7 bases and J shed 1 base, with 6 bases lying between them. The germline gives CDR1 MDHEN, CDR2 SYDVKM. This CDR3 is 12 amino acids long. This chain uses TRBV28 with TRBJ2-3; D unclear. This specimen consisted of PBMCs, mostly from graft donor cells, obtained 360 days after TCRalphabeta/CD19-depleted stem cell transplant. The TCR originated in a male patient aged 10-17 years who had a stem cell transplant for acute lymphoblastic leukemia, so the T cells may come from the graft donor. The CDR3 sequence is CASKLGTDTQYF. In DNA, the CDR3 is TGTGCCAGCAAGTTGGGCACAGATACGCAGTATTTT.